A selection of T cell receptor beta chains follows, all from one sample in a study of T-cell memory formation after mild COVID-19. Using its own MiXCR run on the 5' RACE reads, TCRdb lists one record per CDR3 protein. The sample includes 350,000 to 550,000 distinct CDR3 sequences, approximately 18% of them seen just once. Sample: PBMCs or a T cell subset sorted from them (not recorded which). These receptors were collected from a man younger than 30 who had mild COVID-19 (a few samples of this study predate the infection). Cell type and time point are not known. The CDR3 runs from the conserved cysteine through the conserved F or W. D genes are given only for firm matches. Rows may omit the clone size; those that give it use once, few, many or a size class.

16	.	TRBV5-5	.	TRBJ1-2	TGTGCCAGCAGCTTGGACCGCAGGGCGCCGATCTATGGCTACACCTTC	CASSLDRRAPIYGYTF
12	.	TRBV29-1	.	TRBJ1-1	TGCAGCGTTACGGCCGCCCGGCCTGAAGCTTTCTTT	CSVTAARPEAFF
16	few	TRBV11-2	TRBD1	TRBJ2-3	TGTGCCAGCAGCCTCGCCGGGACAGGGTACGCAGATACGCAGTATTTT	CASSLAGTGYADTQYF
15	once	TRBV7-7	TRBD1	TRBJ2-1	TGTGCTAGCCCGGCCCGGGACAGCACCTACAATGAGCAGTTCTTC	CASPARDSTYNEQFF
14	few	TRBV5-1	.	TRBJ2-2	TGCGCCAGCAGCGCACGACAGGCCCCCGGGGAGCTGTTTTTT	CASSARQAPGELFF
16	few	TRBV20-1	TRBD1	TRBJ2-1	TGCAGTGCTAGGGATGCTACAGGGGCGAGGGGGAATGAGCAGTTCTTC	CSARDATGARGNEQFF
12	few	TRBV12-3/TRBV12-4	.	TRBJ1-5	TGTGCCAGCACCCTCCCGGGGCAGCCCCAGCATTTT	CASTLPGQPQHF
14	.	TRBV10-2	TRBD2	TRBJ2-7	TGCGCCAGCAGGACTAGCGGGGCATCCTACGAGCAGTACTTC	CASRTSGASYEQYF
16	.	TRBV7-6	.	TRBJ2-1	TGTGCCAGCAGCTTACTACGACAGGCCGGGTACAATGAGCAGTTCTTC	CASSLLRQAGYNEQFF
15	many	TRBV20-1	TRBD2	TRBJ2-1	TGCAGTGCTAGAGATCCAGCGGGGCCCTACAATGAGCAGTTCTTC	CSARDPAGPYNEQFF
13	.	TRBV5-6	TRBD2	TRBJ2-7	TGTGCCCGCAGCGGCGGGGGGGCTTACGAGCAGTGCTTC	CARSGGGAYEQCF
14	.	TRBV7-6	.	TRBJ1-1	TGTGCCAGCAGCTTAGCGGGGGATGGAGGGGCAGCTTTCTTT	CASSLAGDGGAAFF
15	few	TRBV7-8	.	TRBJ1-6	TGTGCCAGCAGCTTGGGGTCCCCGCCGGGCTCACCCCTCCACTTT	CASSLGSPPGSPLHF
13	few	TRBV29-1	.	TRBJ2-7	TGCAGCGTTGAGGGTAAATCACCCTACGAGCAGTACTTC	CSVEGKSPYEQYF
16	.	TRBV20-1	.	TRBJ1-5	TGCAGTGCTAGAGATCCGAGGCAGGGGAAGAATCAGCCCCAGCATTTT	CSARDPRQGKNQPQHF
15	few	TRBV7-2	.	TRBJ1-2	TGTGCCAGCAGCTTAGAAGGGGGGAGGTACGATGGCTACACCTTC	CASSLEGGRYDGYTF